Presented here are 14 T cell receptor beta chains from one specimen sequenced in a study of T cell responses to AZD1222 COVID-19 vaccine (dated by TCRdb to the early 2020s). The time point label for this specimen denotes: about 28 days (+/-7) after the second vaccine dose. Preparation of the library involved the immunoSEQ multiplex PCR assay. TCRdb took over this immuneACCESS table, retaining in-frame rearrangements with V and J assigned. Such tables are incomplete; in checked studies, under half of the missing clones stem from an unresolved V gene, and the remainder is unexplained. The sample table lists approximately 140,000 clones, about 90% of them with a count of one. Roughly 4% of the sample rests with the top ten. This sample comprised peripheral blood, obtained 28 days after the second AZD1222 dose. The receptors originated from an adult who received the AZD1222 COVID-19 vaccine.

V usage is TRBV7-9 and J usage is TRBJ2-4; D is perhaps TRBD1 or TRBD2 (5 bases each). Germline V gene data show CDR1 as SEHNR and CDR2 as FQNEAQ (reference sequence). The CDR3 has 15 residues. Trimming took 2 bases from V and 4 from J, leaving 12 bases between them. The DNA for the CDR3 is TGTGCCAGCAGCTTACTCCTCGGGACGAAAAACATTCAGTACTTC. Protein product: CASSLLLGTKNIQYF.

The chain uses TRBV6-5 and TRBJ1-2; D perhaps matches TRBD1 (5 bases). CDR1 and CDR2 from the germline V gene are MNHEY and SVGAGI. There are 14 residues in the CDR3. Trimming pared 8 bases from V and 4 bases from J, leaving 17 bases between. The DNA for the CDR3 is TGTGCCAGCGGGGAACAGGCCTTGGGCTATGGCTACACCTTC. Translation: CASGEQALGYGYTF.

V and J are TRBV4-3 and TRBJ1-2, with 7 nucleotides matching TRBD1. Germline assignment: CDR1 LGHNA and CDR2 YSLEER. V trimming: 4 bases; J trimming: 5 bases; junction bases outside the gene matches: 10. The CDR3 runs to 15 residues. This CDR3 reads CASSPRWDSKYGYTF. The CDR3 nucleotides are TGCGCCAGCAGCCCTAGATGGGACAGCAAATATGGCTACACCTTC.

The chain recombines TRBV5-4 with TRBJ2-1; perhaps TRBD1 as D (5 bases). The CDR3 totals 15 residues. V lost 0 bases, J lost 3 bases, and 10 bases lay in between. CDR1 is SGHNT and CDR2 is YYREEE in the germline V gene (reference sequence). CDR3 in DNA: TGTGCCAGCAGCTTGGCCCCAGGGCTCTACAATGAGCAGTTCTTC. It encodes CASSLAPGLYNEQFF. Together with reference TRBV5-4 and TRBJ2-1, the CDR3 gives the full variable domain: ETGVTQSPTHLIKTRGQQVTLRCSSQSGHNTVSWYQQALGQGPQFIFQYYREEENGRGNFPPRFSGLQFPNYSSELNVNALELDDSALYLCASSLAPGLYNEQFFGPGTRLTVL.

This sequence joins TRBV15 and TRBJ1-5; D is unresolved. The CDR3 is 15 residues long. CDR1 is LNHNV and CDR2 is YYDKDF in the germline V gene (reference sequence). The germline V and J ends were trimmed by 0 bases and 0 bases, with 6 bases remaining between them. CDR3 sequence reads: CATSRDPYSNQPQHF. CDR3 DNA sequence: TGTGCCACCAGCAGAGACCCTTATAGCAATCAGCCCCAGCATTTT.

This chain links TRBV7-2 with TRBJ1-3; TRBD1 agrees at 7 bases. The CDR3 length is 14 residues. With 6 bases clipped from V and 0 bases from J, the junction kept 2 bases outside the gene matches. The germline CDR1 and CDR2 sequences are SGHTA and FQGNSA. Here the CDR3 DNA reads TGTGCCAGCAGAGCAGGGGGCTCTGGAAACACCATATATTTT. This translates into CASRAGGSGNTIYF.

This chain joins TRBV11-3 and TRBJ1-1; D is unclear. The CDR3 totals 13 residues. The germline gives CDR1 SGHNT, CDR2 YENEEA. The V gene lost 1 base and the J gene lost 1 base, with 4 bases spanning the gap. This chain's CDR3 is CASSLGANTEAFF. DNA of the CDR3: TGTGCCAGCAGCTTAGGGGCGAACACTGAAGCTTTCTTT.

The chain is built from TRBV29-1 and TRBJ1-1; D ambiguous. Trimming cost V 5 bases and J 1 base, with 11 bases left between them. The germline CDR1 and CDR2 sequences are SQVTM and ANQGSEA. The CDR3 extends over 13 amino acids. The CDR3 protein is CSVLSGENTEAFF. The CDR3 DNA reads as TGCAGCGTTCTGAGCGGGGAGAACACTGAAGCTTTCTTT.

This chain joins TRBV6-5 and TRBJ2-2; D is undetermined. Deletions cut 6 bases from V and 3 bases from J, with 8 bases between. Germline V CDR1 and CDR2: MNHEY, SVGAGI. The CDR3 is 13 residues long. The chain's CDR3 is CASSLVDTGELFF. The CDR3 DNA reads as TGTGCCAGCAGCCTGGTCGACACCGGGGAGCTGTTTTTT.

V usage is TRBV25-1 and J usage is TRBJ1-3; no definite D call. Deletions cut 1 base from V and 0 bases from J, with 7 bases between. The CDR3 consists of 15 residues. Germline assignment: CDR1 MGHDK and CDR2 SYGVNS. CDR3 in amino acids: CASSEFLSSGNTIYF. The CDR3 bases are TGTGCCAGCAGTGAATTCCTGAGCTCTGGAAACACCATATATTTT. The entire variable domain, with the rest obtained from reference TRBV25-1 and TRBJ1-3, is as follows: EADIYQTPRYLVIGTGKKITLECSQTMGHDKMYWYQQDPGMELHLIHYSYGVNSTEKGDLSSESTVSRIRTEHFPLTLESARPSHTSQYLCASSEFLSSGNTIYFGEGSWLTVV.

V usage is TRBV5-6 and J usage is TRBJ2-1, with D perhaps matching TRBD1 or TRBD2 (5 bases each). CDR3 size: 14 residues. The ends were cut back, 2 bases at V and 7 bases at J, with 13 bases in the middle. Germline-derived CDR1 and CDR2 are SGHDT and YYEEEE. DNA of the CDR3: TGTGCCAGCAGCTTCGGGGTGGGGGTTAATGAGCAGTTCTTC. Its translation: CASSFGVGVNEQFF. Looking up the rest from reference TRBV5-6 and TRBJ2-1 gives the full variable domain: DAGVTQSPTHLIKTRGQQVTLRCSPKSGHDTVSWYQQALGQGPQFIFQYYEEEERQRGNFPDRFSGHQFPNYSSELNVNALLLGDSALYLCASSFGVGVNEQFFGPGTRLTVL.

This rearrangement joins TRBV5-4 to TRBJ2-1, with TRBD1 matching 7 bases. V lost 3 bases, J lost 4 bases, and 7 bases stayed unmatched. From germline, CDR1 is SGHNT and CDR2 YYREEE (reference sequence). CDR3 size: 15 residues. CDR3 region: CASSSRDRGYNEQFF. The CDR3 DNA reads TGTGCCAGCAGCTCCCGGGACAGAGGTTACAATGAGCAGTTCTTC.

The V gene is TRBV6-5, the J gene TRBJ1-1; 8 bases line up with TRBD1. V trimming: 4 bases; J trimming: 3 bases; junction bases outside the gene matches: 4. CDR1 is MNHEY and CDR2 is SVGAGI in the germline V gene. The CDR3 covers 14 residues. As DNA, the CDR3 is TGTGCCAGCAGTTCAGGGGGCCAGGACACTGAAGCTTTCTTT. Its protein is CASSSGGQDTEAFF.

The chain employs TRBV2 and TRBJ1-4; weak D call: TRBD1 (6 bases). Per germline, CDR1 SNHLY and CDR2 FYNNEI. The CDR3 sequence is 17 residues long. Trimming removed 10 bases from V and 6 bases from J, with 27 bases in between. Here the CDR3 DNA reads TGTGCCACCTCATTTCAACGGACGGGCCAGGGGTATGAAAAACTGTTTTTT. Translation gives CATSFQRTGQGYEKLFF. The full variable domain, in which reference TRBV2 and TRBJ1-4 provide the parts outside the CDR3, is EPEVTQTPSHQVTQMGQEVILRCVPISNHLYFYWYRQILGQKVEFLVSFYNNEISEKSEIFDDQFSVERPDGSNFTLKIRSTKLEDSAMYFCATSFQRTGQGYEKLFFGSGTQLSVL.